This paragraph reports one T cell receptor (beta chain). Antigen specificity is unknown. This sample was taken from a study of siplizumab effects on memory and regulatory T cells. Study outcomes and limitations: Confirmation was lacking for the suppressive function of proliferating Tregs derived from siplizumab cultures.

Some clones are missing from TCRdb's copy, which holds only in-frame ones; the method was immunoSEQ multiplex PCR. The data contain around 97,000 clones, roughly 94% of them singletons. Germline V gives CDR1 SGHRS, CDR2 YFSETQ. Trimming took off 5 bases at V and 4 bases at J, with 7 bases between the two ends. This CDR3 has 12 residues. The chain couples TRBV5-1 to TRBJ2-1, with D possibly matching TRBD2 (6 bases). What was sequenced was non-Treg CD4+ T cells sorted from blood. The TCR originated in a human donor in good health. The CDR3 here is CASRAGYNEQFF. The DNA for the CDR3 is TGCGCCAGCAGAGCGGGTTACAATGAGCAGTTCTTC. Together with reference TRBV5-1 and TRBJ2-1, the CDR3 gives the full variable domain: KAGVTQTPRYLIKTRGQQVTLSCSPISGHRSVSWYQQTPGQGLQFLFEYFSETQRNKGNFPGRFSGRQFSNSRSEMNVSTLELGDSALYLCASRAGYNEQFFGPGTRLTVL.